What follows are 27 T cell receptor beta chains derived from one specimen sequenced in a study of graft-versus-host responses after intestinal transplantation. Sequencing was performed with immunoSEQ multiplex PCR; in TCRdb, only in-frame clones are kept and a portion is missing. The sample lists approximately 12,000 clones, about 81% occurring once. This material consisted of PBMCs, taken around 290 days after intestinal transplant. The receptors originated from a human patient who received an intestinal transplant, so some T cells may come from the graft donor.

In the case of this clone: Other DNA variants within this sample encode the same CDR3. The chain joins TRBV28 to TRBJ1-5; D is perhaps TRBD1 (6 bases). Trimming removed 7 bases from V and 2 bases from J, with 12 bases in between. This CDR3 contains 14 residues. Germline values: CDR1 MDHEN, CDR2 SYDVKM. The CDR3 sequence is CASIRGAGNQPQHF. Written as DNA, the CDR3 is TGTGCCAGCATTCGGGGGGCTGGCAATCAGCCCCAGCATTTT.

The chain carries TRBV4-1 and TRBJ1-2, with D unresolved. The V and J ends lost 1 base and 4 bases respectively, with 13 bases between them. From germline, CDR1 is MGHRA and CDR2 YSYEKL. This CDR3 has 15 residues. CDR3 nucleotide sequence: TGCGCCAGCAGCCAAGTGAGCAGGCCGTCCTATGGCTACACCTTC. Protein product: CASSQVSRPSYGYTF.

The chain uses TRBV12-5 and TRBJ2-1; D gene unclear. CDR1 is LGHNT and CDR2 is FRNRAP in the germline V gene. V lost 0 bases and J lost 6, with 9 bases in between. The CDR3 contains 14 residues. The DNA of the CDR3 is TGTGCTAGTGGTTTGGTTACGGCAGGCAATGAGCAGTTCTTC. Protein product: CASGLVTAGNEQFF.

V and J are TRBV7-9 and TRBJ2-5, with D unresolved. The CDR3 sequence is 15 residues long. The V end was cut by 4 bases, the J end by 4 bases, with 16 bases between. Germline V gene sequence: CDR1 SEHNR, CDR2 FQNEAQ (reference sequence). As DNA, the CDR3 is TGTGCCAGCAGCTGGAGAAGCGTGGAGAGAGAGACCCAGTACTTC. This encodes CASSWRSVERETQYF.

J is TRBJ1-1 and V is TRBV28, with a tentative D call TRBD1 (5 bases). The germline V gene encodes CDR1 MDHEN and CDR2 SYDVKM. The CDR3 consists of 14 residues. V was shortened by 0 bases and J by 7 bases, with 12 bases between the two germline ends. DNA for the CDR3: TGTGCCAGCAGTTTATGGGCGGGCCAGGGTGAAGCTTTCTTT. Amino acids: CASSLWAGQGEAFF.

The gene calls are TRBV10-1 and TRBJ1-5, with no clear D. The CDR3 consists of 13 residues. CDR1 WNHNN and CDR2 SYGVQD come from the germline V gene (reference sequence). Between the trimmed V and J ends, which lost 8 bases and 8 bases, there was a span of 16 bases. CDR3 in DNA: TGCGCCAGCCGGGAGGCCCTCAGAGAGCCCCAGCATTTT. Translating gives CASREALREPQHF.

CDR3 DNA sequence: TGTGCCAGCAGCTTAGAGACTGGCTACGAGCAGTACTTC. Encoded protein: CASSLETGYEQYF. The chain is built from TRBV7-9 and TRBJ2-7; D gene ambiguous. The V end was cut by 1 base, the J end by 3 bases, with 7 bases between. CDR3 length equals 13 residues. Germline V gene sequence: CDR1 SEHNR, CDR2 FQNEAQ (reference sequence).

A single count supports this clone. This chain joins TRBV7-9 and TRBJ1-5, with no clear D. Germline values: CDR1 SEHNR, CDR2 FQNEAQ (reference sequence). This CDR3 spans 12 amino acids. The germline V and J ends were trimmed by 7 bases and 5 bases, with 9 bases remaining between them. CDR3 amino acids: CASTAGDQPQHF. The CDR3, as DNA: TGTGCCAGCACCGCCGGGGATCAGCCCCAGCATTTT.

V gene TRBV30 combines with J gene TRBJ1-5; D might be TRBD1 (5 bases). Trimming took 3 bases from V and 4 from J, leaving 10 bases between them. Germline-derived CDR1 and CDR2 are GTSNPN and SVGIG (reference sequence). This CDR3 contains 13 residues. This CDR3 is CAWSLGGNQPQHF. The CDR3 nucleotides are TGTGCCTGGAGCCTGGGGGGAAATCAGCCCCAGCATTTT.

CDR3: CASSPLRPFNMAYNEQFF. CDR3 nucleotide sequence: TGTGCCAGCAGTCCTCTTCGGCCCTTTAACATGGCCTACAATGAGCAGTTCTTC. The chain has TRBV27 and TRBJ2-1; D ambiguous. The CDR3 contains 18 residues. Per the germline V gene, CDR1 is MNHEY and CDR2 is SMNVEV (reference sequence). V lost 5 bases and J 2 bases, leaving 22 bases between the germline ends.

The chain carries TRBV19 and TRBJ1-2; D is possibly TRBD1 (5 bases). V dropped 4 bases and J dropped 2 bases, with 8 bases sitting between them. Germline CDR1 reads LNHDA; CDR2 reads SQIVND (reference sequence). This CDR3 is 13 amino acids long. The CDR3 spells CASSTRENYGYTF. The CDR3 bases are TGTGCCAGTAGTACCAGGGAGAACTATGGCTACACCTTC.

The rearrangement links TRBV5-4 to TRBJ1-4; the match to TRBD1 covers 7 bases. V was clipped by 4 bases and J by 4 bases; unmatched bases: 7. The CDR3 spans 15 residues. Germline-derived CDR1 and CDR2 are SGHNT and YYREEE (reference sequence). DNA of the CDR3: TGTGCCAGCAGCCTTCGGACAGGTTTTAATGAAAAACTGTTTTTT. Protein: CASSLRTGFNEKLFF.

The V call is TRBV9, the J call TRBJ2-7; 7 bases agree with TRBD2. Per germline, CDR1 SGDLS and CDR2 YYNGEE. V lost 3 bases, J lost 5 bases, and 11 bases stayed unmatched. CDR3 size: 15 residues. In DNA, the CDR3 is TGTGCCAGCAGCGGAACCGGACTAGAATATCACGAGCAGTACTTC. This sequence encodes CASSGTGLEYHEQYF. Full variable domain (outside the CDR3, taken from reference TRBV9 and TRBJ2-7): DSGVTQTPKHLITATGQRVTLRCSPRSGDLSVYWYQQSLDQGLQFLIQYYNGEERAKGNILERFSAQQFPDLHSELNLSSLELGDSALYFCASSGTGLEYHEQYFGPGTRLTVT.

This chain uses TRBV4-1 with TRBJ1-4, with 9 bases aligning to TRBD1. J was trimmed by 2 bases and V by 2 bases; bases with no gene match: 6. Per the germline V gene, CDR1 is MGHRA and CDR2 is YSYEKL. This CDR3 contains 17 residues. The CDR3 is CASSQRETGGTNEKLFF. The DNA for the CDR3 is TGCGCCAGCAGCCAAAGGGAGACAGGGGGGACTAATGAAAAACTGTTTTTT.

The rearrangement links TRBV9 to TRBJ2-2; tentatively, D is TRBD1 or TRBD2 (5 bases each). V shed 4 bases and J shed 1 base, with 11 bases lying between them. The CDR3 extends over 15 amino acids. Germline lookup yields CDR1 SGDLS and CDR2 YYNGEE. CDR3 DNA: TGTGCCAGCAGCTATGACAGCGGGAACACCGGGGAGCTGTTTTTT. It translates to CASSYDSGNTGELFF.

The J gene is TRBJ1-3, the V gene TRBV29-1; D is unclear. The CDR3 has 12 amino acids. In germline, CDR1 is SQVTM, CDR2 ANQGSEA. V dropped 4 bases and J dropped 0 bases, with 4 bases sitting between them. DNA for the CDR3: TGCAGCGTTGGTATCTCTGGAAACACCATATATTTT. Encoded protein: CSVGISGNTIYF.

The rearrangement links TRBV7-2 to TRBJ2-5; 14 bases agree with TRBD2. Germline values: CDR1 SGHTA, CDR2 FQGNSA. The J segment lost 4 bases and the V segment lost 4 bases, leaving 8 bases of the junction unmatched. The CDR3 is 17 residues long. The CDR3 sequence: CASSSGLAGVWRETQYF. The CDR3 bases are TGTGCCAGCAGCTCGGGACTAGCGGGAGTGTGGCGAGAGACCCAGTACTTC.

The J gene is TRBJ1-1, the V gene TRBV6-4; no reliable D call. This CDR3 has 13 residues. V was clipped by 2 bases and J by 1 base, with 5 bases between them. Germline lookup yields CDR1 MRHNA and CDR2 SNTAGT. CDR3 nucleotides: TGTGCCAGCAGTGACCAGCCGAACACTGAAGCTTTCTTT. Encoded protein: CASSDQPNTEAFF.

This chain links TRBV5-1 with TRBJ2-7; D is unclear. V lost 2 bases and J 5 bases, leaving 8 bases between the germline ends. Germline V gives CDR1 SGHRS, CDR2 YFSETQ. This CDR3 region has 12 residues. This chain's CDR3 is CASSFDTDEQYF. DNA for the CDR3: TGCGCCAGCAGCTTTGACACCGACGAGCAGTACTTC. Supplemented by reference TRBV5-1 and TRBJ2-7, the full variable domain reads KAGVTQTPRYLIKTRGQQVTLSCSPISGHRSVSWYQQTPGQGLQFLFEYFSETQRNKGNFPGRFSGRQFSNSRSEMNVSTLELGDSALYLCASSFDTDEQYFGPGTRLTVT.

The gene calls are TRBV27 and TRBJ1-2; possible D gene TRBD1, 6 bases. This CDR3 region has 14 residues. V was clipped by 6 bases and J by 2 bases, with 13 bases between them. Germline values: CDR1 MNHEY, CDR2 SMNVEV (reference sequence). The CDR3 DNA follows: TGTGCCAGCAGGGTAGGGGGGGTCAACTATGGCTACACCTTC. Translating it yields CASRVGGVNYGYTF.

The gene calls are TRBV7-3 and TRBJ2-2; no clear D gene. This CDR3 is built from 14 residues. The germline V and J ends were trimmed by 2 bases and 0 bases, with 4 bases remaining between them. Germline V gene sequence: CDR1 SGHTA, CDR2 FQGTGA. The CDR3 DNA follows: TGTGCCAGCAGCTTAGCGGCGAACACCGGGGAGCTGTTTTTT. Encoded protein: CASSLAANTGELFF.

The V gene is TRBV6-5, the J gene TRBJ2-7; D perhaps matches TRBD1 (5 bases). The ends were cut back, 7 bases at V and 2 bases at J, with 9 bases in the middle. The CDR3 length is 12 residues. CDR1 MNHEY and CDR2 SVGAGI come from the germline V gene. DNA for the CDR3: TGTGCCAGCAAGGACACAGCCTACGAGCAGTACTTC. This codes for CASKDTAYEQYF.

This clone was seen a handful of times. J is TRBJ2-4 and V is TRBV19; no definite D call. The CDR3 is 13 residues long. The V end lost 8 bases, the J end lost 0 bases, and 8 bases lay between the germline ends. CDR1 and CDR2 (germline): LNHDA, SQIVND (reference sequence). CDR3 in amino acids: CASEDLAKNIQYF. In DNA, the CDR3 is TGTGCCAGTGAAGATCTAGCCAAAAACATTCAGTACTTC.

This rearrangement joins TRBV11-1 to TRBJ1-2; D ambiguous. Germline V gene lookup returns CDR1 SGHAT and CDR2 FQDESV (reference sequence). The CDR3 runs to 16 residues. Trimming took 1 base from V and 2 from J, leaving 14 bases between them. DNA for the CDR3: TGTGCCAGCAGCTTAGTTAGGTTGACGGTGAACTATGGCTACACCTTC. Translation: CASSLVRLTVNYGYTF.

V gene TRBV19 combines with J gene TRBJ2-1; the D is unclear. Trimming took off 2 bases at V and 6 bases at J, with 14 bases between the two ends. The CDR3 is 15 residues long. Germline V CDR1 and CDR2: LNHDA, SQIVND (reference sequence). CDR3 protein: CASSIFALSSNEQFF. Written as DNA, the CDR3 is TGTGCCAGTAGTATATTTGCTTTATCCAGCAATGAGCAGTTCTTC.

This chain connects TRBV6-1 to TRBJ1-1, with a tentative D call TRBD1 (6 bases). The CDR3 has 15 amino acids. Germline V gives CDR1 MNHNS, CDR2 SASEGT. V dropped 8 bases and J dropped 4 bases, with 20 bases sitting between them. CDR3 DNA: TGTGCCAGCGGATGCGGGGGGCGAGGGTGCACTGAAGCTTTCTTT. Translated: CASGCGGRGCTEAFF.

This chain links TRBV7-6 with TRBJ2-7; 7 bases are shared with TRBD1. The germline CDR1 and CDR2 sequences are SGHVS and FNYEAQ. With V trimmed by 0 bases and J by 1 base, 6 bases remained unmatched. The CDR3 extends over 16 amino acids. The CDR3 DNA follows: TGTGCCAGCAGCTTAGCCTCAGGGGGTACGTCCTACGAGCAGTACTTC. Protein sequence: CASSLASGGTSYEQYF.